What follows are 26 T cell receptor beta chains derived from one specimen sequenced in a study of T-cell memory formation after mild COVID-19. One entry per CDR3 protein results from TCRdb running MiXCR on the 5' RACE reads. The sample lists more than 14,000 distinct CDR3 sequences; over 20% were seen once. What was sequenced was PBMCs or a T cell subset sorted from them (not recorded which). These receptors all stem from a man younger than 30 who had mild COVID-19 (a few samples of this study predate the infection). Cell type and time point are not known.

Ten or more counts support this clonotype. CDR3 in DNA: TGTGCCACCAGCAGAGATCTATGGGCGGGGTCTAGCACAGATACGCAGTATTTT. It specifies CATSRDLWAGSSTDTQYF. This sequence joins TRBV15 and TRBJ2-3; a possible D gene is TRBD2 (6 bases). V was trimmed by 0 bases and J by 0 bases, leaving 16 bases between them. Per the germline V gene, CDR1 is LNHNV and CDR2 is YYDKDF (reference sequence). The CDR3 runs to 18 residues.

This clonotype was recorded many times. The genes are TRBV12-3 or TRBV12-4 and TRBJ2-1; 9 bases fit TRBD1. This CDR3 has 16 amino acids. The trim removed 3 bases at V and 5 bases at J, leaving 8 bases unmatched. This CDR3 is CASSLGQGLLDNEQFF. Written as DNA, the CDR3 is TGTGCCAGCAGTTTGGGACAGGGCCTTTTGGACAATGAGCAGTTCTTC.

This clonotype was counted many times. The chain uses TRBV7-9 and TRBJ2-5; D uncertain. The germline V gene has CDR1 SEHNR and CDR2 FQNEAQ (reference sequence). The CDR3 spans 16 residues. V was shortened by 10 bases and J by 1 base, with 22 bases between the two germline ends. In DNA, the CDR3 is TGTGCCACCCCTGGGTTTGTGGGGAATGCCCAAGAGACCCAGTACTTC. Protein sequence: CATPGFVGNAQETQYF.

This clonotype was recorded many times. This chain joins TRBV7-9 and TRBJ1-5, with D unclear. The germline V and J ends were trimmed by 5 bases and 4 bases, with 9 bases remaining between them. CDR1 is SEHNR, CDR2 FQNEAQ, per germline (reference sequence). The CDR3 is 13 amino acids. The CDR3 sequence is CASSPRWNQPQHF. The CDR3 DNA is TGTGCCAGCAGCCCCCGTTGGAATCAGCCCCAGCATTTT.

Only a few counts were recorded for this clonotype. This chain uses TRBV12-5 with TRBJ2-3; D not resolved. CDR3 size: 12 residues. Germline V gene lookup returns CDR1 LGHNT and CDR2 FRNRAP. V was pared by 2 bases and J by 2 bases, with 2 bases between. The CDR3 loop reads CASGLNTDTQYF. The CDR3 nucleotides are TGTGCTAGTGGTTTGAACACAGATACGCAGTATTTT.

In its sample, this clonotype was seen many times. V and J are TRBV5-1 and TRBJ1-4; D uncertain. CDR1 SGHRS and CDR2 YFSETQ come from the germline V gene. This CDR3 has 14 residues. V lost 2 bases and J lost 5, with 10 bases in between. The CDR3 DNA sequence: TGCGCCAGCAGCTTACCGGGAGCCAATGAAAAACTGTTTTTT. Translation gives CASSLPGANEKLFF.

The chain recombines TRBV20-1 with TRBJ2-1; tentative D call: TRBD1 (6 bases). The CDR3 runs to 14 residues. The germline CDR1 and CDR2 sequences are DFQATT and SNEGSKA (reference sequence). V was pared by 6 bases and J by 1 base, with 13 bases between. The CDR3: CSAIRGFSYNEQFF. CDR3 DNA: TGCAGTGCCATAAGGGGGTTTTCCTACAATGAGCAGTTCTTC.

This clonotype was counted a few times. The CDR3 DNA sequence: TGTGCCAGCAGCTTACGACATACCGGGGAGCTGTTTTTT. It is translated as CASSLRHTGELFF. The J gene is TRBJ2-2, the V gene TRBV7-3; no firm D call. CDR3 length: 13 amino acids. V shed 2 bases and J shed 5 bases, with 6 bases lying between them. Germline V gene sequence: CDR1 SGHTA, CDR2 FQGTGA. The entire variable domain, with the rest obtained from reference TRBV7-3 and TRBJ2-2, is as follows: GAGVSQTPSNKVTEKGKYVELRCDPISGHTALYWYRQSLGQGPEFLIYFQGTGAADDSGLPNDRFFAVRPEGSVSTLKIQRTERGDSAVYLCASSLRHTGELFFGEGSRLTVL.

There are many counts of this clonotype. The V and J genes are TRBV12-3 or TRBV12-4 and TRBJ2-5; 8 bases match TRBD2. V shed 5 bases and J 2 bases; nucleotides not matched to a gene: 13. The CDR3 consists of 17 residues. The CDR3: CASSPAGLAGEQETQYF. In nucleotides, the CDR3 is TGTGCCAGCAGTCCCGCGGGGCTAGCGGGCGAACAAGAGACCCAGTACTTC.

This clonotype was observed many times. The rearrangement links TRBV11-2 to TRBJ1-4, with 8 bases matching TRBD1. The CDR3 is made up of 17 amino acids. The V and J ends lost 6 bases and 0 bases, in that order; junction bases with no gene match: 9. Germline loops: CDR1 SGHAT, CDR2 FQNNGV. DNA of the CDR3: TGTGCCAGCAGGACAGGGGCACTACCTGCAACTAATGAAAAACTGTTTTTT. Translating it yields CASRTGALPATNEKLFF.

This clonotype was seen many times. The V call is TRBV29-1, the J call TRBJ2-7; 13 nucleotides line up with TRBD2. The CDR3 runs to 14 residues. Trimming removed 6 bases from V and 4 bases from J; junction bases left unmatched: 6. Germline V gene data show CDR1 as SQVTM and CDR2 as ANQGSEA. This CDR3 reads CSVFGTSGEYEQYF. CDR3 bases: TGCAGCGTATTTGGGACTAGCGGGGAGTACGAGCAGTACTTC.

This clonotype was seen ten or more times. V gene TRBV12-5 combines with J gene TRBJ2-7, with D maybe TRBD1 (5 bases). This CDR3 has 18 residues. V lost 1 base to trimming and J lost 0 bases, with 19 bases between them. From germline, CDR1 is LGHNT and CDR2 FRNRAP. This chain's CDR3 is CASGLAPGHFRASYEQYV. In DNA, the CDR3 is TGTGCTAGTGGTTTGGCACCAGGACATTTCAGGGCCTCCTACGAGCAGTACGTC.

The chain employs TRBV6-6 and TRBJ1-5; 7 positions agree with TRBD1. V dropped 4 bases and J dropped 9; count of bases not matched to a gene: 12. Germline values: CDR1 MNHNY, CDR2 SVGAGI (reference sequence). CDR3 length equals 15 residues. The CDR3 region is CASSLLSGGYGPQHF. CDR3 nucleotides: TGTGCCAGCAGTTTACTGTCAGGGGGTTACGGGCCCCAGCATTTT.

The sample holds many counts of this clonotype. The gene calls are TRBV28 and TRBJ1-1; no reliable D call. This CDR3 has 13 residues. Germline CDR1 reads MDHEN; CDR2 reads SYDVKM. Trimming took off 6 bases at V and 3 bases at J, with 11 bases between the two ends. In nucleotides, the CDR3 is TGTGCCAGCAGCCGGGCAGGCTACACTGAAGCTTTCTTT. This sequence encodes CASSRAGYTEAFF.

This clonotype has ten or more counts. The chain uses TRBV4-1 and TRBJ1-1; no definite D call. Trimming left V 4 bases short and J 4 bases short, with 13 bases between. Germline CDR1 MGHRA, CDR2 YSYEKL. This CDR3 has 14 amino acids. CDR3 bases: TGCGCCAGCAGCCTAAGGACTCTGGGCACTGAAGCTTTCTTT. It yields the protein CASSLRTLGTEAFF.

This clonotype came up many times. This chain links TRBV6-2 or TRBV6-3 with TRBJ2-5; D remains ambiguous. Trimming shortened V by 2 bases and J by 7 bases, and 8 bases separated the two germline ends. The V gene's germline CDR1 is MNHEY and CDR2 SVGEGT. The CDR3 sequence is 12 residues long. The CDR3 nucleotides read TGTGCCAGCAGTTACGACCCGCGGACCCAGTACTTC. Its protein is CASSYDPRTQYF.

Many counts were recorded for this clonotype. The chain links TRBV9 to TRBJ1-5; 9 bases agree with TRBD1. The V and J ends lost 3 bases and 3 bases, in that order; junction bases with no gene match: 1. The length of the CDR3 is 14 residues. Germline loops: CDR1 SGDLS, CDR2 YYNGEE. In nucleotides, the CDR3 is TGTGCCAGCAGCGGGACAGGGGTCAATCAGCCCCAGCATTTT. It specifies CASSGTGVNQPQHF.

This clonotype appeared a few times. The rearrangement joins TRBV2 to TRBJ2-5; 11 bases map to TRBD2. This CDR3 has 18 amino acids. The V gene's germline CDR1 is SNHLY and CDR2 FYNNEI. V dropped 2 bases and J dropped 1; count of bases not matched to a gene: 9. The chain's CDR3 is CASSEFFTSGGLQETQYF. Written as DNA, the CDR3 is TGTGCCAGCAGTGAATTTTTCACTAGCGGGGGACTCCAAGAGACCCAGTACTTC.

Ten or more counts support this clonotype. The chain carries TRBV28 and TRBJ2-5, with 14 bases matching TRBD2. There are 16 residues in the CDR3. J lost 3 bases, V lost 7 bases, and 7 bases had no gene match. Germline lookup yields CDR1 MDHEN and CDR2 SYDVKM. CDR3 loop: CASTWTSGGLEETQYF. DNA for the CDR3: TGTGCCAGCACCTGGACTAGCGGGGGGCTCGAAGAGACCCAGTACTTC.

This clonotype was found many times. The rearrangement links TRBV6-1 to TRBJ2-7; 8 nucleotides match TRBD1. The germline CDR1 and CDR2 sequences are MNHNS and SASEGT. The CDR3 totals 14 residues. Unmatched junction bases numbered 7, after V lost 6 bases and J lost 3 bases. CDR3 protein: CASSRGQFFYEQYV. CDR3 coding DNA: TGTGCCAGCAGCAGGGGGCAATTCTTCTACGAGCAGTACGTC.

The chain links TRBV6-6 to TRBJ2-7; tentatively, D is TRBD1 or TRBD2 (5 bases each). Trimming pared 3 bases from V and 6 bases from J, leaving 9 bases between. This CDR3 comprises 12 residues. The germline CDR1 and CDR2 sequences are MNHNY and SVGAGI (reference sequence). The CDR3 DNA sequence: TGTGCCAGCAGTTATTCTGGGACCGAGCAGTACTTC. The encoded protein is CASSYSGTEQYF.

There are many counts of this clonotype. The chain links TRBV7-9 to TRBJ2-7, with D possibly TRBD2 on 6 matching bases. Germline CDR1 and CDR2: SEHNR and FQNEAQ (reference sequence). V dropped 5 bases and J dropped 6 bases, with 20 bases sitting between them. This CDR3 is built from 15 residues. The CDR3 nucleotides read TGTGCCAGCAGCCCAAGACTAGTCGTAGGGATCGAGCAGTACTTC. This gives the protein CASSPRLVVGIEQYF. The variable domain in full, completed from reference TRBV7-9 and TRBJ2-7, reads DTGVSQNPRHKITKRGQNVTFRCDPISEHNRLYWYRQTLGQGPEFLTYFQNEAQLEKSRLLSDRFSAERPKGSFSTLEIQRTEQGDSAMYLCASSPRLVVGIEQYFGPGTRLTVT.

On this clonotype: A much larger clone is a single base away; this may be a read error. The V gene is TRBV7-9, the J gene TRBJ1-2, with D maybe TRBD1 (6 bases). The V gene lost 2 bases and the J gene lost 4 bases, with 11 bases spanning the gap. The CDR3 has 14 amino acids. Per germline, CDR1 SEHNR and CDR2 FQNEAQ (reference sequence). The CDR3 DNA reads as TGTGCCAGCAGCTTATGGGACATGGGCTATGGCTACACCTTC. As protein: CASSLWDMGYGYTF.

This clonotype was detected ten times or more. The rearrangement uses TRBV28 and TRBJ2-6; 9 bases line up with TRBD1. The germline V gene has CDR1 MDHEN and CDR2 SYDVKM. Trimming removed 2 bases from V and 8 bases from J; junction bases left unmatched: 4. The CDR3 totals 15 residues. The CDR3 spells CASSLGDRETNVLTF. Here the CDR3 DNA reads TGTGCCAGCAGTTTAGGGGACAGGGAGACCAACGTCCTGACTTTC.

This clonotype occurred many times. This rearrangement joins TRBV20-1 to TRBJ1-4; perhaps TRBD1 as D (6 bases). V was clipped by 2 bases and J by 6 bases, with 13 bases between them. Germline V lookup: CDR1 DFQATT, CDR2 SNEGSKA (reference sequence). This CDR3 region has 14 residues. This CDR3 reads CSARRTALDEKLFF. The DNA for the CDR3 is TGCAGTGCTAGACGGACAGCGCTGGATGAAAAACTGTTTTTT.

The table lists this clonotype with many counts. The V call is TRBV20-1, the J call TRBJ2-7; 7 bases agree with TRBD1. With V trimmed by 0 bases and J by 3 bases, 2 bases remained unmatched. Germline V gene lookup returns CDR1 DFQATT and CDR2 SNEGSKA (reference sequence). This CDR3 region has 13 residues. DNA of the CDR3: TGCAGTGCTAGAGATAGGGGGCACTACGAGCAGTACTTC. Translating gives CSARDRGHYEQYF.